The 29 T cell receptor beta chains below all came from one sample that was sequenced in a study of blood T cell repertoires in COVID-19. Only in-frame clones appear in the TCRdb table, and some are missing; sequencing was by immunoSEQ multiplex PCR. The table shows some 160,000 clones, with roughly 93% occurring only once. The sequencing sample was made of peripheral blood. The source is a man aged 18 to 29 with COVID-19, enrolled during active disease.

This chain connects TRBV5-6 to TRBJ1-1; maybe TRBD1 (5 bases). V lost 1 base to trimming and J lost 4 bases, with 11 bases between them. The CDR3 extends over 14 amino acids. CDR1 SGHDT and CDR2 YYEEEE come from the germline V gene. CDR3: CASSLYDRGTEAFF. CDR3 bases: TGTGCCAGCAGCTTGTATGACAGAGGCACTGAAGCTTTCTTT.

This CDR3 is CSVAGVQEGEQFF. The DNA for the CDR3 is TGCAGCGTTGCCGGTGTACAGGAGGGTGAGCAGTTCTTC. The chain links TRBV29-1 to TRBJ2-1, with D tentatively TRBD2 (6 bases). This CDR3 is built from 13 residues. V was cut by 4 bases and J by 9 bases, with 16 bases left in between. The V gene's germline CDR1 is SQVTM and CDR2 ANQGSEA.

This clone appeared once. V and J are TRBV5-4 and TRBJ1-1; 7 bases are a match to TRBD1. Trimming at V came to 4 bases and at J to 3 bases, leaving 3 bases not matched to a gene. The CDR3 spans 13 residues. Germline values: CDR1 SGHNT, CDR2 YYREEE (reference sequence). The CDR3 spells CASSTQGDTEAFF. In DNA form, the CDR3 reads TGTGCCAGCAGCACCCAGGGGGACACTGAAGCTTTCTTT. The full variable domain, with the rest looked up from reference TRBV5-4 and TRBJ1-1, is ETGVTQSPTHLIKTRGQQVTLRCSSQSGHNTVSWYQQALGQGPQFIFQYYREEENGRGNFPPRFSGLQFPNYSSELNVNALELDDSALYLCASSTQGDTEAFFGQGTRLTVV.

V is TRBV19 and J is TRBJ2-3, with a possible D match to TRBD2 (5 bases). Looked up from germline, CDR1 is LNHDA and CDR2 is SQIVND (reference sequence). This CDR3 has 13 amino acids. The V end lost 8 bases, the J end lost 4 bases, and 13 bases lay between the germline ends. The CDR3 region has the DNA TGTGCCAGTGCCGACTACCGGGCAGATACGCAGTATTTT. It encodes CASADYRADTQYF.

This sequence joins TRBV19 and TRBJ1-2; the D is unclear. This CDR3 is built from 13 residues. V was pared by 3 bases and J by 1 base, with 6 bases between. The V gene's germline CDR1 is LNHDA and CDR2 SQIVND (reference sequence). CDR3 residues: CASSMTGNYGYTF. The CDR3 bases are TGTGCCAGTAGTATGACGGGTAACTATGGCTACACCTTC. Full variable domain (remainder filled in from reference TRBV19 and TRBJ1-2): DGGITQSPKYLFRKEGQNVTLSCEQNLNHDAMYWYRQDPGQGLRLIYYSQIVNDFQKGDIAEGYSVSREKKESFPLTVTSAQKNPTAFYLCASSMTGNYGYTFGSGTRLTVV.

The rearrangement links TRBV24-1 to TRBJ1-1, with 12 bases matching TRBD1. Germline lookup yields CDR1 KGHDR and CDR2 SFDVKD. V lost 3 bases and J lost 11; bases outside the gene matches: 3. The CDR3 runs 13 residues. This CDR3 reads CATSDRDRGLAFF. In DNA form, the CDR3 reads TGTGCCACCAGTGATAGGGACAGGGGGCTCGCTTTCTTT.

This clone was picked up one time. The chain employs TRBV19 and TRBJ1-1, with D maybe TRBD1 (5 bases). Germline values: CDR1 LNHDA, CDR2 SQIVND (reference sequence). The CDR3 has 13 residues. Between the trimmed V and J ends, which lost 3 bases and 11 bases, there was a span of 16 bases. The CDR3: CASSMTANAGAFF. As DNA, the CDR3 is TGTGCCAGTAGTATGACAGCGAATGCAGGCGCTTTCTTT. The full variable domain, completed using reference TRBV19 and TRBJ1-1, is DGGITQSPKYLFRKEGQNVTLSCEQNLNHDAMYWYRQDPGQGLRLIYYSQIVNDFQKGDIAEGYSVSREKKESFPLTVTSAQKNPTAFYLCASSMTANAGAFFGQGTRLTVV.

The gene calls are TRBV7-2 and TRBJ2-7; D perhaps matches TRBD2 (6 bases). The CDR3 runs to 14 residues. The ends were cut back, 5 bases at V and 5 bases at J, with 16 bases in the middle. Germline V CDR1 and CDR2: SGHTA, FQGNSA. The CDR3 protein is CASSHGWGEDEQYF. CDR3 nucleotide sequence: TGTGCCAGCAGCCACGGCTGGGGGGAAGACGAGCAGTACTTC.

This rearrangement joins TRBV28 to TRBJ2-7, with D perhaps matching TRBD2 (5 bases). CDR3 length equals 16 residues. The V and J ends lost 5 bases and 2 bases respectively, with 19 bases between them. Germline V gene lookup returns CDR1 MDHEN and CDR2 SYDVKM. Here the CDR3 DNA reads TGTGCCAGCAGTACACCCTCGGGGTTTCCCCCCTACGAGCAGTACTTC. Residues: CASSTPSGFPPYEQYF.

This chain uses TRBV9 with TRBJ2-2; D is undetermined. V gave up 0 bases and J gave up 7 bases, with 4 bases separating them. CDR3 size: 12 residues. Germline V CDR1 and CDR2: SGDLS, YYNGEE. The CDR3 DNA follows: TGTGCCAGCAGCGTAGAACTCGGGGAGCTGTTTTTT. Encoded protein: CASSVELGELFF.

The chain couples TRBV13 to TRBJ2-6, with TRBD1 as a possible D gene (5 bases). Germline values: CDR1 PRHDT, CDR2 FYEKMQ (reference sequence). This CDR3 is 15 amino acids long. V gave up 2 bases and J gave up 4 bases, with 9 bases separating them. The CDR3 protein is CASSLLGLGANVLTF. The CDR3 coding sequence is TGTGCCAGCAGCTTATTGGGGCTCGGGGCCAACGTCCTGACTTTC.

J is TRBJ2-7 and V is TRBV4-2; 7 bases line up with TRBD2. Germline V gives CDR1 LGHNA, CDR2 YNFKEQ. With 4 bases clipped from V and 6 bases from J, the junction kept 12 bases outside the gene matches. This CDR3 has 15 residues. The CDR3 bases are TGTGCCAGCAGCCGAGAAAGCGGGACTAAGTCCGAGCAGTACTTC. This translates into CASSRESGTKSEQYF.

This chain uses TRBV19 with TRBJ1-5; maybe TRBD1 (5 bases). From germline, CDR1 is LNHDA and CDR2 SQIVND (reference sequence). Trimming stripped 1 base from V and 5 bases from J, with 6 bases between. The CDR3 length is 13 residues. The CDR3 protein is CASSIARDQPQHF. CDR3 DNA: TGTGCCAGTAGTATAGCCAGGGATCAGCCCCAGCATTTT.

The DNA for the CDR3 is TGTGCCAGCAGCTTGGCGGGAGCAAACAATGAGCAGTTCTTC. Translating gives CASSLAGANNEQFF. The gene calls are TRBV7-2 and TRBJ2-1; the match to TRBD2 covers 7 bases. The V gene's germline CDR1 is SGHTA and CDR2 FQGNSA. This CDR3 is 14 amino acids long. V lost 3 bases, J lost 5 bases, and 4 bases stayed unmatched.

The gene calls are TRBV7-3 and TRBJ1-5; D is perhaps TRBD1 (5 bases). The CDR3 runs to 16 residues. Germline V lookup: CDR1 SGHTA, CDR2 FQGTGA. V dropped 3 bases and J dropped 0 bases, with 12 bases sitting between them. The DNA of the CDR3 is TGTGCCAGCAGCTTCAGGGATCCATCTAGCAATCAGCCCCAGCATTTT. It specifies CASSFRDPSSNQPQHF.

This clone was seen more than once but under ten times. The rearrangement joins TRBV12-2 to TRBJ1-5; the listed D gene, TRBD1, was not tested against the DNA. TRBV12-2 is a documented pseudogene. The CDR3 has 14 amino acids. This CDR3 reads CASRCDSSNQPQHF. CDR3 nucleotides: TGTGCAAGTCGCTGTGACAGTAGCAATCAGCCCCAGCATTTT.

In its sample, this clone was seen once. This chain links TRBV1 with TRBJ2-3; the DNA was not used to check the table's D call, TRBD2. TRBV1 is reported as a pseudogene. The CDR3 has 21 residues. CDR3 coding DNA: TGCACCAGCAGCCAAAACCCCCGGAGTAGCGGCTATACTAGTAGGACAGATACGCAGTATTTT. Protein: CTSSQNPRSSGYTSRTDTQYF.

V and J are TRBV10-3 and TRBJ2-1; D is perhaps TRBD2 (6 bases). V shed 10 bases and J shed 6 bases, with 13 bases lying between them. CDR3 length equals 12 residues. From germline, CDR1 is ENHRY and CDR2 SYGVKD. The CDR3 nucleotides read TGTGCCACCAAACTGGGAGGCAATGAGCAGTTCTTC. This codes for CATKLGGNEQFF.

V is TRBV24-1 and J is TRBJ2-1; 12 nucleotides align to TRBD1. Germline trimming cut 2 bases from V and 7 bases from J; bases unmatched to any gene: 2. The germline gives CDR1 KGHDR, CDR2 SFDVKD. The CDR3 totals 15 residues. In nucleotides, the CDR3 is TGTGCCACCAGTGATTGGGGACAGGGGGCTAATGAGCAGTTCTTC. This codes for CATSDWGQGANEQFF.

The gene calls are TRBV11-2 and TRBJ2-2; possibly TRBD1 for D (6 bases). CDR1 SGHAT and CDR2 FQNNGV come from the germline V gene. Trimming shortened V by 4 bases and J by 1 base, and 16 bases separated the two germline ends. The CDR3 length is 17 residues. CDR3 nucleotide sequence: TGTGCCAGCAGCTCGGCTGCAGGGGCTGGGAACACCGGGGAGCTGTTTTTT. Its protein product is CASSSAAGAGNTGELFF. Looking up the rest from reference TRBV11-2 and TRBJ2-2 gives the full variable domain: EAGVAQSPRYKIIEKRQSVAFWCNPISGHATLYWYQQILGQGPKLLIQFQNNGVVDDSQLPKDRFSAERLKGVDSTLKIQPAKLEDSAVYLCASSSAAGAGNTGELFFGEGSRLTVL.

Written as DNA, the CDR3 is TGTGCCAGCAGTTCATCAGGGGCCCGCACAGATACGCAGTATTTT. Translation: CASSSSGARTDTQYF. V is TRBV27 and J is TRBJ2-3; a weak D match, TRBD1 (6 bases). The CDR3 loop spans 15 amino acids. V gave up 4 bases and J gave up 1 base, with 12 bases separating them. Germline V CDR1 and CDR2: MNHEY, SMNVEV (reference sequence).

This chain joins TRBV29-1 and TRBJ1-1; D is undetermined. The CDR3 has 10 amino acids. CDR1 and CDR2 from the germline V gene are SQVTM and ANQGSEA. V gave up 4 bases and J gave up 7 bases, with 7 bases separating them. Written as DNA, the CDR3 is TGCAGCGTTGCTCGGGGTGAAGCTTTCTTT. Protein: CSVARGEAFF. Full variable domain (rest looked up from reference TRBV29-1 and TRBJ1-1): SAVISQKPSRDICQRGTSLTIQCQVDSQVTMMFWYRQQPGQSLTLIATANQGSEATYESGFVIDKFPISRPNLTFSTLTVSNMSPEDSSIYLCSVARGEAFFGQGTRLTVV.

This clone was counted a single time. The rearrangement joins TRBV3-1 (or the pseudogene TRBV3-2) to TRBJ2-7, with 8 positions matching TRBD1. The length of the CDR3 is 16 residues. CDR1 and CDR2 from the germline V gene are LGHDT and YNNKEL (reference sequence). With V trimmed by 1 base and J by 6 bases, 11 bases remained unmatched. CDR3 sequence (DNA): TGTGCCAGCAGCCAAGGTCGGCGGCAGGGGGCCGGCGAGCAGTACTTC. Its protein product is CASSQGRRQGAGEQYF.

The J gene is TRBJ2-3, the V gene TRBV14; 9 bases map to TRBD1. J gave up 3 bases and V 0 bases, and 1 base lay outside the gene matches. The CDR3 length is 15 residues. Germline CDR1 is SGHDN and CDR2 is FVKESK. The CDR3 region is CASSQEGQGTDTQYF. In DNA form, the CDR3 reads TGTGCCAGCAGCCAAGAGGGACAGGGTACAGATACGCAGTATTTT.

V usage is TRBV30 and J usage is TRBJ2-3; 7 bases are a match to TRBD1. CDR3 length equals 16 residues. The ends lost 0 bases at V and 1 base at J; junction bases unmatched: 7. Germline CDR1 is GTSNPN and CDR2 is SVGIG (reference sequence). The CDR3 is CAWSVRRGPGTDTQYF. For the CDR3, the DNA is TGTGCCTGGAGTGTACGAAGGGGGCCGGGCACAGATACGCAGTATTTT.

The CDR3 region is CASSVGQQNQPQHF. The DNA for the CDR3 is TGTGCCAGCAGCGTTGGACAGCAGAATCAGCCCCAGCATTTT. The V call is TRBV9, the J call TRBJ1-5; D possibly corresponds to TRBD1 (6 bases). Germline values: CDR1 SGDLS, CDR2 YYNGEE. V was pared by 2 bases and J by 4 bases, with 10 bases between. This CDR3 has 14 amino acids.

The rearrangement links TRBV7-9 to TRBJ2-2; possible D gene TRBD1, 6 bases. V was clipped by 3 bases and J by 1 base, with 6 bases between them. Per the germline V gene, CDR1 is SEHNR and CDR2 is FQNEAQ (reference sequence). CDR3 length: 14 amino acids. The CDR3 here is CASSFRGNTGELFF. The CDR3 DNA follows: TGTGCCAGCAGCTTCAGGGGGAACACCGGGGAGCTGTTTTTT.

This clone was seen only once. The chain employs TRBV28 and TRBJ1-5, with a tentative D call TRBD1 (5 bases). The CDR3 has 16 residues. CDR1 MDHEN and CDR2 SYDVKM come from the germline V gene. Trimming cost V 1 base and J 9 bases, with 19 bases left between them. The CDR3 DNA reads TGTGCCAGCAGTTTATCCGCGACAGTCGGAAAGGGGCCCCAGCATTTT. Protein product: CASSLSATVGKGPQHF. The full variable domain, in which reference TRBV28 and TRBJ1-5 provide the parts outside the CDR3, is DVKVTQSSRYLVKRTGEKVFLECVQDMDHENMFWYRQDPGLGLRLIYFSYDVKMKEKGDIPEGYSVSREKKERFSLILESASTNQTSMYLCASSLSATVGKGPQHFGDGTRLSIL.

The chain is built from TRBV18 and TRBJ2-2; D remains ambiguous. Germline-derived CDR1 and CDR2 are KGHSH and LQKENI. CDR3 length: 16 amino acids. The V end was cut by 1 base, the J end by 0 bases, with 9 bases between. The CDR3 region is CASSPRPGSNTGELFF. For the CDR3, the DNA is TGTGCCAGCTCACCACGCCCGGGTTCGAACACCGGGGAGCTGTTTTTT.